This entry is about one T cell receptor beta chain. What it recognizes is unknown. 60 Vbeta and 13 Jbeta primers were used in PCR. TCRdb keeps only in-frame clones here, not all; method: immunoSEQ multiplex PCR. The table has about 150,000 clones, approximately 80% seen once. This specimen comes from a study of cytomegalovirus exposure and HLA in healthy donors. Study results and caveats: Differences between HLA loci emerged in a later analysis of TCR association rates, with DRB1 most and HLA-C fewest. Later work found most CMV-associated TCR beta chains apparently HLA-restricted.

V dropped 4 bases and J dropped 7; count of bases not matched to a gene: 7. Germline CDR1 is LGHNA and CDR2 is YNFKEQ. This CDR3 has 16 residues. The material sequenced was PBMCs. This chain joins TRBV4-2 and TRBJ2-1; 13 nucleotides align to TRBD2. This receptor was obtained from a male donor in good health and CMV-seronegative. The DNA of the CDR3 is TGTGCCAGCAGCCCGCGGACTAGCGGGAGTTTTAATGAGCAGTTCTTC. It codes for CASSPRTSGSFNEQFF.